These T cell receptor beta chains were read from a single sample in a study of response to subunit inactivated influenza vaccine. In TCRdb, the RT-PCR reads were re-called with MiXCR into one record per CDR3 protein. The sample lists about 570,000 distinct CDR3 sequences; about 11% were seen once. The data also belong to a second study, concerning T cells expressing NK-cell markers.

The sequences come from PBMCs from blood, collected on the day of vaccination. The receptor set was obtained from a man between 50 and 59 years old who received an inactivated influenza vaccine. Both conserved end residues are part of each CDR3. A D gene is named only where the DNA matches it firmly. Expanded clones are given a class, and other clones once, few, many or no size at all.

j_call	v_call	cdr3_length	clone_size	d_call	cdr3_aa	cdr3_nt
TRBJ2-3	TRBV4-2	16	few	TRBD2	CASSQGEREEGDTQYF	TGTGCCAGCAGCCAAGGGGAGCGGGAGGAGGGAGATACGCAGTATTTT
TRBJ2-5	TRBV5-1	15	NA	TRBD1	CASSNDRGEQETQYF	TGCGCCAGCAGCAACGACAGGGGTGAGCAAGAGACCCAGTACTTC
TRBJ2-6	TRBV20-1	14	NA	NA	CSAPSLQGANVLTF	TGCAGTGCTCCCTCCCTACAGGGGGCCAACGTCCTGACTTTC
TRBJ2-3	TRBV5-1	19	NA	TRBD2	CASSGTSGGAWTSTDTQYF	TGCGCCAGCAGCGGGACTAGCGGGGGGGCCTGGACCTCCACAGATACGCAGTATTTT
TRBJ2-3	TRBV25-1	15	NA	NA	CASSESAGVPDTQYF	TGTGCCAGCAGTGAATCAGCAGGGGTGCCAGATACGCAGTATTTT
TRBJ2-3	TRBV4-3	14	NA	NA	CASSQGPITDTQYF	TGCGCCAGCAGCCAGGGACCTATCACAGATACGCAGTATTTT
TRBJ2-5	TRBV14	14	NA	TRBD1	CASSQDRAVGTQYF	TGTGCCAGCAGCCAGGACAGGGCGGTGGGGACCCAGTACTTC
TRBJ2-3	TRBV28	16	few	NA	CASSDPRGGSTDTQYF	TGTGCCAGCAGTGACCCGCGAGGGGGGAGCACAGATACGCAGTATTTT
TRBJ2-7	TRBV30	13	NA	TRBD1	CALVGDSSYEQYF	TGTGCCTTGGTGGGGGACAGCTCCTACGAGCAGTACTTC
TRBJ2-6	TRBV4-2	19	NA	TRBD1	CASSHWDRAVYSGANVLTF	TGTGCCAGCAGCCATTGGGACAGGGCAGTCTATTCTGGGGCCAACGTCCTGACTTTC
TRBJ1-2	TRBV5-1	13	few	NA	CASSFGQSDGYTF	TGCGCCAGCAGCTTTGGACAGTCTGATGGCTACACCTTC
TRBJ2-1	TRBV7-9	14	many	NA	CASSFGITYNEQFF	TGTGCCAGCAGCTTTGGTATTACCTACAATGAGCAGTTCTTC
TRBJ2-2	TRBV3-1	16	few	TRBD1	CASSRTNRGSTGELFF	TGTGCCAGCAGCCGTACTAACAGGGGAAGCACCGGGGAGCTGTTTTTT
TRBJ1-4	TRBV4-3	15	NA	NA	CASSPFQRGGEKLFF	TGCGCCAGCAGCCCATTCCAGAGGGGGGGGGAAAAACTGTTTTTT
TRBJ2-1	TRBV7-8	14	few	TRBD2	CASSFQAGGGRQFF	TGTGCCAGCAGCTTCCAAGCGGGAGGAGGTCGGCAGTTCTTC
TRBJ2-7	TRBV20-1	12	few	TRBD1	CSASRDRYEQYF	TGCAGTGCTTCCCGGGACAGATACGAGCAGTACTTC
TRBJ2-7	TRBV9	14	few	TRBD1	CASSAGDSSYEQYF	TGTGCCAGCAGCGCAGGGGACAGTTCCTACGAGCAGTACTTC
TRBJ2-3	TRBV7-2	13	few	NA	CASLRRGTDTQYF	TGTGCCAGCCTACGTCGGGGGACAGATACGCAGTATTTT
TRBJ2-5	TRBV5-5	18	many	TRBD2	CASSYDLAGGLIQETQYF	TGTGCCAGCAGCTACGATCTAGCGGGGGGCCTAATACAAGAGACCCAGTACTTC
TRBJ2-7	TRBV20-1	15	NA	NA	CSARGTGRATYEQYF	TGCAGTGCTAGAGGCACCGGTCGGGCCACCTACGAGCAGTACTTC
TRBJ2-5	TRBV18	16	many	NA	CASSPDPLLIQETQYF	TGTGCCAGCTCACCAGATCCTCTCTTAATCCAGGAGACCCAGTACTTC
TRBJ2-3	TRBV12-3/TRBV12-4	15	NA	NA	CAISARTARTDTQYF	TGTGCCATCAGTGCCCGGACGGCCAGGACAGATACGCAGTATTTT
TRBJ1-1	TRBV20-1	11	few	NA	CSAPGQREAFF	TGCAGTGCTCCTGGACAGCGTGAAGCTTTCTTT
TRBJ2-1	TRBV11-2	16	many	NA	CASSLDVSRTSSEQFF	TGTGCCAGCAGCTTAGATGTTTCTCGAACTTCTAGTGAGCAGTTCTTC
TRBJ2-5	TRBV10-3	15	NA	TRBD1	CAISGSRKGAETQYF	TGTGCCATCAGTGGATCCCGAAAGGGGGCTGAGACCCAGTACTTC
TRBJ1-1	TRBV5-6	14	many	NA	CASSLEQVRTEAFF	TGTGCCAGCAGCTTGGAACAGGTTAGGACTGAAGCTTTCTTT
TRBJ2-2	TRBV7-2	18	few	TRBD2	CASSLAASGRANTGELFF	TGTGCCAGCAGCTTAGCCGCTAGCGGGAGGGCGAACACCGGGGAGCTGTTTTTT
TRBJ2-7	TRBV12-3/TRBV12-4	14	NA	TRBD1	CASKTDRGAYEQYF	TGTGCCAGCAAAACGGACAGGGGGGCCTACGAGCAGTACTTC
TRBJ1-5	TRBV6-4	13	few	NA	CASSEELNQPQHF	TGTGCCAGCAGTGAGGAGCTTAATCAGCCCCAGCATTTT
TRBJ2-3	TRBV29-1	13	NA	NA	CSVVASLLDTQYF	TGCAGCGTTGTGGCTAGCCTCTTAGATACGCAGTATTTT
TRBJ2-2	TRBV12-3/TRBV12-4	16	many	NA	CASSRKQGSASGELFF	TGTGCCAGCAGCAGAAAGCAGGGGAGTGCGTCCGGGGAGCTGTTTTTT
TRBJ2-5	TRBV4-3	14	many	NA	CASSRGGGRETQYF	TGCGCCAGCAGCCGTGGGGGCGGGAGAGAGACCCAGTACTTC
TRBJ2-7	TRBV6-1	14	NA	TRBD1	CASSRADRANEQYF	TGTGCCAGCAGCCGAGCCGACAGGGCCAACGAGCAGTACTTC
TRBJ1-1	TRBV24-1	16	few	TRBD1	CATSDATHGQGAEAFF	TGTGCCACCAGTGATGCCACTCATGGACAGGGGGCTGAAGCTTTCTTT
TRBJ2-2	TRBV9	14	many	TRBD2	CASNREGLGGELFF	TGTGCCAGCAATCGGGAGGGCCTAGGCGGGGAGCTGTTTTTT
TRBJ2-1	TRBV7-9	15	NA	NA	CASSPTGTRYNEQFF	TGTGCCAGCAGCCCTACCGGGACGCGGTACAATGAGCAGTTCTTC
TRBJ2-2	TRBV7-9	15	NA	TRBD1	CASSRGTGGTGELFF	TGTGCCAGCAGCCGCGGGACAGGGGGCACCGGGGAGCTGTTTTTT
TRBJ1-2	TRBV5-6	14	NA	TRBD1	CASSHMTGFYGYTF	TGTGCCAGCAGCCATATGACAGGGTTCTATGGCTACACCTTC
TRBJ2-5	TRBV20-1	15	few	NA	CSARVGTSVSETQYF	TGCAGTGCTAGGGTTGGGACATCTGTTTCAGAGACCCAGTACTTC
TRBJ2-3	TRBV21-1	17	NA	NA	CASSRELAGRGTDTQYF	TGTGCCAGCAGCAGGGAACTAGCGGGGAGAGGCACAGATACGCAGTATTTT
TRBJ2-1	TRBV2	14	few	TRBD2	CASRGLAGSGEQFF	TGTGCCAGCAGGGGACTAGCGGGATCTGGTGAGCAGTTCTTC
TRBJ2-3	TRBV7-2	15	NA	TRBD2	CASSLLAGALDTQYF	TGTGCCAGCAGCTTGCTAGCGGGAGCTTTGGATACGCAGTATTTT
TRBJ2-4	TRBV18	15	NA	NA	CASSDGAGLRDIQYF	TGTGCCAGCTCAGACGGCGCGGGGCTTAGGGACATTCAGTACTTC
TRBJ1-6	TRBV9	16	NA	NA	CASSAEGGTPGSPLHF	TGTGCCAGCAGCGCCGAGGGGGGGACCCCAGGTTCACCCCTCCACTTT
TRBJ2-6	TRBV11-2	17	NA	NA	CASSLRDNPGGANVLTF	TGTGCCAGCAGCTTACGCGACAACCCAGGTGGGGCCAACGTCCTGACTTTC
TRBJ2-1	TRBV29-1	14	many	NA	CSVETGSSYNEQFF	TGCAGCGTTGAAACCGGTAGCTCCTACAATGAGCAGTTCTTC
TRBJ1-2	TRBV12-3/TRBV12-4	14	NA	NA	CASNLNLANYGYTF	TGTGCCAGCAATTTAAACTTGGCTAACTATGGCTACACCTTC
TRBJ2-3	TRBV4-1	21	few	TRBD2	CASSQDQVAPGLAGKTDTQYF	TGCGCCAGCAGCCAAGATCAGGTTGCTCCGGGACTAGCGGGGAAGACAGATACGCAGTATTTT
TRBJ2-7	TRBV7-9	14	few	NA	CASSLERNGYEQYF	TGTGCCAGCAGCTTAGAAAGAAACGGATACGAGCAGTACTTC
TRBJ1-3	TRBV18	15	NA	TRBD1	CASSPPGTGDYTIYF	TGTGCCAGCTCACCACCTGGGACAGGGGATTACACCATATATTTT
TRBJ1-5	TRBV7-2	15	few	NA	CASSFAPYSNQPQHF	TGTGCCAGCAGCTTTGCACCTTATAGCAATCAGCCCCAGCATTTT